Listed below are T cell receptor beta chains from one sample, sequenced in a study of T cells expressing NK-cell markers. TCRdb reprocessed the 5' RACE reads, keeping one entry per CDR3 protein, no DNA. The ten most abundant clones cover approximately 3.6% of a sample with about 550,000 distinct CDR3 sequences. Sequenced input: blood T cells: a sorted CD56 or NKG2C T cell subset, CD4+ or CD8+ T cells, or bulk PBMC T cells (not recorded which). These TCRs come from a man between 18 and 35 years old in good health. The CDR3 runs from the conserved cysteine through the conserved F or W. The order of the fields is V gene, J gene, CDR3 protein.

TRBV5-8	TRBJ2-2	CASSPLGEISGELFF
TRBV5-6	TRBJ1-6	CASSLDSENSPLHF
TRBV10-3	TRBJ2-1	CAISGVGTSSNEQFF
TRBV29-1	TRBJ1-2	CSAVNRDIANYGYTF
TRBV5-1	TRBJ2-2	CASSRGQGSGELFF
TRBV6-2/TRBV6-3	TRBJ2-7	CASIQTGLSYEQYF
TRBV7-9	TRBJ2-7	CASSKNGQTEQYF
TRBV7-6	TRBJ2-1	CASSLEGGRDNEQFF
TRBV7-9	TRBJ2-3	CASSFGTGKTDTQYF
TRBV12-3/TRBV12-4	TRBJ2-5	CASSPGTIGETQYF
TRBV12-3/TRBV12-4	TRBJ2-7	CASILAGVSHEQYF
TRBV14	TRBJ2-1	CASSPVAYNEQFF
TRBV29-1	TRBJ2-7	CSVARTYEQYF
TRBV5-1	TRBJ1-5	CASSLVARNQPQHF
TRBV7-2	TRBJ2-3	CASSLVNLLSTDTQYF
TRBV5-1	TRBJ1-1	CASSKGTGGAFF
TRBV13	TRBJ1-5	CASSSGAGQPQHF
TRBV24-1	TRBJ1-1	CATSDSEGGGYTEAFF
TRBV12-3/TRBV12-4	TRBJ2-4	CASKGGVGKNIQYF
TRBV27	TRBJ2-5	CASSYTLEETQYF
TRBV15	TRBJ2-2	CATSRDRDGELFF